The rows below give T cell receptor beta chains drawn from one sample of a study of cytomegalovirus exposure and HLA in healthy donors. TCRdb's table, derived via immunoSEQ multiplex PCR, lists solely in-frame clones and lacks some. The sample comprises some 140,000 clones, over 65% of which are singletons, and approximately 4% rests with the top ten. The sample consisted of PBMCs. Receptors originate from a woman aged 35 to 49 in good health and CMV-seronegative. Each CDR3 is given with its conserved first and last residue. Each record gives: V gene, clone size, D gene, J gene, CDR3 DNA, CDR3 protein. D genes are given only for firm matches. Clone size is given for some rows only: seen once, a few or many times, or a class if the clone is expanded.

>TRBV5-1|NA|TRBD1|TRBJ1-5
TGCGCCAGCAGCTTGGGGACAGGGGATGTGGCGGGCAATCAGCCCCAGCATTTT
CASSLGTGDVAGNQPQHF
>TRBV15|NA|NA|TRBJ1-1
TGTGCCACCAGCAGAAAAACTCAGGGCACTGAAGCTTTCTTT
CATSRKTQGTEAFF
>TRBV9|NA|NA|TRBJ1-2
TGTGCCAGCAGCGTCTTGCGGGGTAACTATGGCTACACCTTC
CASSVLRGNYGYTF
>TRBV9|NA|NA|TRBJ2-2
TGTGCCAGCAGCGTCTGGCAGAACACCGGGGAGCTGTTTTTT
CASSVWQNTGELFF
>TRBV4-2|NA|NA|TRBJ1-4
TGTGCCAGCAGCCAAACCCCAGGGGAAAGAGGTGAAAAACTGTTTTTT
CASSQTPGERGEKLFF
>TRBV27|once|NA|TRBJ1-5
TGTGCCAGCAGTTCTACAGGGACGGGGTTCAATCAGCCCCAGCATTTT
CASSSTGTGFNQPQHF
>TRBV5-6|few|NA|TRBJ2-5
TGTGCCAGCAGCTTGGCTGGCAGCCAAGAGACCCAGTACTTC
CASSLAGSQETQYF
>TRBV6-5|few|NA|TRBJ1-1
TGTGCCAGCAGTTACTCGGCAGGGGTGAACACTGAAGCTTTCTTT
CASSYSAGVNTEAFF
>TRBV27|few|NA|TRBJ1-4
TGTGCCAGCAGTTCCGGGGGATCTGATGAAAAACTGTTTTTT
CASSSGGSDEKLFF
>TRBV7-7|NA|TRBD1|TRBJ2-2
TGTGCTAGCAGCTTAGGACAGGGAAACACCGGGGAGCTGTTTTTT
CASSLGQGNTGELFF
>TRBV30|NA|TRBD1|TRBJ1-5
TGTGCCTGGAGTACTAGACAGGGGAATCAGCCCCAGCATTTT
CAWSTRQGNQPQHF
>TRBV27|NA|NA|TRBJ1-1
TGTGCCAGCTTCAGAGGGAGTCAAGCTTTCTTT
CASFRGSQAFF
>TRBV4-1|NA|NA|TRBJ2-3
TGCGCCAGCAGCCAACTGGACAGGGAGGGAGATACGCAGTATTTT
CASSQLDREGDTQYF
>TRBV6-1|NA|NA|TRBJ1-4
TGTGCCAGCAGTGAACAGGTCAGCTCCGAAAAACTGTTTTTT
CASSEQVSSEKLFF
>TRBV4-1|NA|NA|TRBJ1-1
TGCGCCAGCAGCCAAGAAAACAGGTTCACTGAAGCTTTCTTT
CASSQENRFTEAFF
>TRBV5-6|NA|NA|TRBJ2-1
TGTGCCAGCAGCTTGGGAGGTAGCAACAATCAGCAGTTCTTC
CASSLGGSNNQQFF
>TRBV19|NA|NA|TRBJ1-1
TGTGCCAGCCTGATGGAGGGGTTTTTTTATAAAGCTTTCTTT
CASLMEGFFYKAFF
>TRBV2|NA|TRBD1|TRBJ2-1
TGTGCCAGCCGGGACAGGGCCTACAATGAGCAGTTCTTC
CASRDRAYNEQFF
>TRBV5-5|NA|NA|TRBJ2-7
TGTGCCAGCAGCTTCGGTCTTGGTCAGGGGAGCGAGCAGTACTTC
CASSFGLGQGSEQYF
>TRBV4-1|NA|TRBD2|TRBJ2-1
TGCGCCAGCAGCCAGCCCCCCGGGCGGGAGATATACAATGAGCAGTTCTTC
CASSQPPGREIYNEQFF
>TRBV27|NA|NA|TRBJ1-4
TGTGCCAGCAGTATAAGACCAGGGGTCAGAAATGAAAAACTGTTTTTT
CASSIRPGVRNEKLFF
>TRBV7-2|NA|TRBD1|TRBJ2-1
TGTGCCAGCAGGCGGAGACAGGGGGCCGGTGAGCAGTTCTTC
CASRRRQGAGEQFF
>TRBV6-1|NA|NA|TRBJ1-5
TGTGCCAGCAGTGGGGGCCTGGGGGGGCGAAATCAGCCCCAGCATTTT
CASSGGLGGRNQPQHF
>TRBV7-8|NA|NA|TRBJ2-3
TGTGCCAGCAGCTTAGGCGGACAGGGCCGGGGAGGGGATACGCAGTATTTT
CASSLGGQGRGGDTQYF
>TRBV18|NA|TRBD1|TRBJ2-7
TGTGCCAGCTCACCCCAGGGGGTTCCCAGCTCCTACGAGCAGTACTTC
CASSPQGVPSSYEQYF
>TRBV29-1|NA|TRBD2|TRBJ2-7
TGCAGCGTTGATAACTGGGAGGGCCCCTACGAGCAGTACTTC
CSVDNWEGPYEQYF
>TRBV5-1|NA|NA|TRBJ2-3
TGCGCCAGCAGCTTGGTGGGGGGGGGCCGCACAGATACGCAGTATTTT
CASSLVGGGRTDTQYF
>TRBV7-6|NA|NA|TRBJ2-1
TGTGCCAGCAGCTTGGGACTGCCTAGCTCCTACAATGAGCAGTTCTTC
CASSLGLPSSYNEQFF
>TRBV28|NA|NA|TRBJ1-4
TGTGCCAGCAGTACCGGACAGTCGGGGGAAAAACTGTTTTTT
CASSTGQSGEKLFF
>TRBV28|NA|TRBD1|TRBJ2-7
TGTGCCAGCAGGACGGGACAGGGGTCCGGGACGTACTTC
CASRTGQGSGTYF
>TRBV30|few|TRBD1|TRBJ2-7
TGTGCCTGGAAAACCGGACAGGGCGGATACGAGCAGTACTTC
CAWKTGQGGYEQYF
>TRBV5-1|NA|NA|TRBJ2-2
TGCGCCAGCGCTCCTGGTGCAGGGACGAACACCGGGGAGCTGTTTTTT
CASAPGAGTNTGELFF
>TRBV10-3|NA|TRBD2|TRBJ2-3
TGTGCCATCAGTGAGTCACCAGCGGGAGCCCCAGATACGCAGTATTTT
CAISESPAGAPDTQYF
>TRBV7-2|NA|NA|TRBJ1-6
TGTGCCAGCACCCTAGACGGGCGCGGGAATTCACCCCTCCACTTT
CASTLDGRGNSPLHF
>TRBV5-6|NA|NA|TRBJ2-7
TGTGCCAGCAGCCGTGGACAGAGTACCTACGAGCAGTACTTC
CASSRGQSTYEQYF
>TRBV5-1|NA|NA|TRBJ1-6
TGCGCCAGCAGCCTAGAAGGGGTGTCCTATAATTCACCCCTCCACTTT
CASSLEGVSYNSPLHF
>TRBV7-9|NA|NA|TRBJ2-7
TGTGCCAGCAGCTTAGCCTCACCCTTCGGGCAGTACTTC
CASSLASPFGQYF
>TRBV5-4|NA|TRBD2|TRBJ2-5
TGTGCCAGCAGCTTTAGCGGGGGGCAAGAGACCCAGTACTTC
CASSFSGGQETQYF
>TRBV11-3|once|NA|TRBJ1-1
TGTGCCAGCAGCTTCAGGGAGGGCCTTTACATGAACACTGAAGCTTTCTTT
CASSFREGLYMNTEAFF
>TRBV5-1|NA|TRBD1|TRBJ2-5
TGCGCCAGCAGTTCGGGACAGGGCGTGGAGACCCAGTACTTC
CASSSGQGVETQYF
>TRBV27|NA|NA|TRBJ2-7
TGTGCCAGCAGTGCCCACGACGGACAGCACTCATCCTACGAGCAGTACTTC
CASSAHDGQHSSYEQYF
>TRBV5-4|NA|NA|TRBJ2-2
TGTGCCAGCAGCCCTAAGACAGGGAACACCGGGGAGCTGTTTTTT
CASSPKTGNTGELFF
>TRBV7-9|once|TRBD1|TRBJ1-2
TGTGCCAGCAGGCCGAGACAGGGAACCTATGGCTACACCTTC
CASRPRQGTYGYTF
>TRBV29-1|once|TRBD1|TRBJ1-1
TGCAGCGTTGAAAGGGACAGTAAGGGCACTGAAGCTTTCTTT
CSVERDSKGTEAFF
>TRBV2|NA|TRBD1|TRBJ1-1
TGTGCCAGCAGCGCGGACAGGGGGCCCACTGAAGCTTTCTTT
CASSADRGPTEAFF
>TRBV19|NA|TRBD1|TRBJ2-7
TGTGCCACCTCGGACAGGGGAGGCTACGAGCAGTACTTC
CATSDRGGYEQYF
>TRBV25-1|NA|TRBD2|TRBJ2-5
TGTGCCAGCAGAAGCGGGATCCAAGAGACCCAGTACTTC
CASRSGIQETQYF
>TRBV7-8|NA|TRBD2|TRBJ2-3
TGTGCCAGCAGCTCTAGGACTAGTCTTTCCACAGATACGCAGTATTTT
CASSSRTSLSTDTQYF
>TRBV6-1|NA|TRBD2|TRBJ2-1
TGTGCCAGCAGTGCGACTAGCGGGGGGGCCGTGGAGCAGTTCTTC
CASSATSGGAVEQFF
>TRBV19|NA|NA|TRBJ1-1
TGTGCCAGTAGTATGTGGGCAGGGGTTCTCAACACTGAAGCTTTCTTT
CASSMWAGVLNTEAFF